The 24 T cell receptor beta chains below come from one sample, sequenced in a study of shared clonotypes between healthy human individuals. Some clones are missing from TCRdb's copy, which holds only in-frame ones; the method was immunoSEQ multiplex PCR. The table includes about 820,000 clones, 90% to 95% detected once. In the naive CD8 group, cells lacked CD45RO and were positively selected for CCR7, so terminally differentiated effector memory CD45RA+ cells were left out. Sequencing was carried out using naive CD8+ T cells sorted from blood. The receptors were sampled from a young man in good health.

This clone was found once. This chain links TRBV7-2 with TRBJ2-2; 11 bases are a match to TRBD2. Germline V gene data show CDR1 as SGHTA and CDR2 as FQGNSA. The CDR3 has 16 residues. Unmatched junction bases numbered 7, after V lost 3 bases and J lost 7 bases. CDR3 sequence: CASSFRSGRVGGELFF. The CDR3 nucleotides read TGTGCCAGCAGCTTCCGTAGCGGGAGGGTTGGCGGGGAGCTGTTTTTT.

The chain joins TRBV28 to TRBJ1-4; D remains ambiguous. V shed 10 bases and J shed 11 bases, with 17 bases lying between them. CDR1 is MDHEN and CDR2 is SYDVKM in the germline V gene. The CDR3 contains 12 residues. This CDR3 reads CATLSPMRKLFF. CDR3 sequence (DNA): TGTGCCACCTTATCCCCGATGCGGAAACTGTTTTTT.

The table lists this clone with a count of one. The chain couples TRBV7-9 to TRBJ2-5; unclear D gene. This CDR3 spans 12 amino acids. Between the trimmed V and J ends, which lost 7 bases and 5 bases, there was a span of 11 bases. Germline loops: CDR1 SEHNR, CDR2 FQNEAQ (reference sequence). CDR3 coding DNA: TGTGCCAGCACCGCTGGTAGGGAGACCCAGTACTTC. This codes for CASTAGRETQYF.

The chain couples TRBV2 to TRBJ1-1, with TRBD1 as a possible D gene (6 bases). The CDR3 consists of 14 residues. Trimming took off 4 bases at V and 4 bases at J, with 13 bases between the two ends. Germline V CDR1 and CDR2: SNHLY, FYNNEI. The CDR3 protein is CASSGDTRGTEAFF. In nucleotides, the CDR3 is TGTGCCAGCAGTGGGGACACTCGGGGCACTGAAGCTTTCTTT.

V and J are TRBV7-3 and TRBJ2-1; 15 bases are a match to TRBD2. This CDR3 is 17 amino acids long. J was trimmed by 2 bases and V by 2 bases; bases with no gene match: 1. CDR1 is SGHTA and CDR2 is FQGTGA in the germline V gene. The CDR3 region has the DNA TGTGCCAGCAGCTTAGGACTAGCGGGAGGGACCTACAATGAGCAGTTCTTC. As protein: CASSLGLAGGTYNEQFF.

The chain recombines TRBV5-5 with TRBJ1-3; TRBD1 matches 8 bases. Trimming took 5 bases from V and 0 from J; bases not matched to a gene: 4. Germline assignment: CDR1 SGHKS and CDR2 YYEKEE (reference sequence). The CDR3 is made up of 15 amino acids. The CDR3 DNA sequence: TGTGCCAGCAGGTTAACAGGGGGCTCTGGAAACACCATATATTTT. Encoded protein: CASRLTGGSGNTIYF.

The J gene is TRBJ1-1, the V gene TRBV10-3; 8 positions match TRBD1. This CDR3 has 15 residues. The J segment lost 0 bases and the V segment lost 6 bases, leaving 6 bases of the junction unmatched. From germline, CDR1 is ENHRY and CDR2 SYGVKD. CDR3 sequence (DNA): TGTGCCATCAGGGCCACAGGGGGTATGAACACTGAAGCTTTCTTT. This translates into CAIRATGGMNTEAFF.

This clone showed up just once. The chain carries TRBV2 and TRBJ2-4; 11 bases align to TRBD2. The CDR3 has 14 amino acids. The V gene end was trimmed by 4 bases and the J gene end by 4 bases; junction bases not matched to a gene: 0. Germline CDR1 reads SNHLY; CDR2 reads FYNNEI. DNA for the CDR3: TGTGCCAGCAGTGGACTAGCGGGGAAAAACATTCAGTACTTC. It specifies CASSGLAGKNIQYF.

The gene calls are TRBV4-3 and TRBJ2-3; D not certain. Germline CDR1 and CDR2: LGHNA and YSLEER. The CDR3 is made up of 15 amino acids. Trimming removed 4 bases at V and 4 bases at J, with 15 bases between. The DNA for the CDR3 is TGCGCCAGCAGCCCCCTCACTTCGGTCTCAGATACGCAGTATTTT. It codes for CASSPLTSVSDTQYF.

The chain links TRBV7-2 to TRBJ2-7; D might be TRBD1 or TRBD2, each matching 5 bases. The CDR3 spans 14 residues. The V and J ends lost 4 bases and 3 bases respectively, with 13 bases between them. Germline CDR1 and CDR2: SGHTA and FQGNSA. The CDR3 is CASSSPGPGYEQYF. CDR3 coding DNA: TGTGCCAGCAGCTCCCCGGGACCCGGCTACGAGCAGTACTTC.

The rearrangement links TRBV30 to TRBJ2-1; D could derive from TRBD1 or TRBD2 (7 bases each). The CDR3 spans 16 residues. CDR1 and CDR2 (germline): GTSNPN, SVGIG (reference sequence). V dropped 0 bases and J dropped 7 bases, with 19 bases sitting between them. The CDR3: CAWSVPRGRGRNEQFF. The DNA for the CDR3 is TGTGCCTGGAGTGTGCCCAGGGGGAGGGGGAGGAATGAGCAGTTCTTC.

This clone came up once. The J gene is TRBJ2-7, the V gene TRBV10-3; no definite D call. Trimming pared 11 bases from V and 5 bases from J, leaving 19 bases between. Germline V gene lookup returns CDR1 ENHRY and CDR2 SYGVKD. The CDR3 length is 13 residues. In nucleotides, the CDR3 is TGTGCCGCCCATACGGGCCGCAGCAACGAGCAGTACTTC. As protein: CAAHTGRSNEQYF.

The CDR3 here is CASSQVGDTQYF. The CDR3 region has the DNA TGCGCCAGCAGCCAAGTTGGGGATACGCAGTATTTT. The chain employs TRBV4-1 and TRBJ2-3; no definite D call. The germline V gene encodes CDR1 MGHRA and CDR2 YSYEKL. The V gene lost 1 base and the J gene lost 6 bases, with 5 bases spanning the gap. This CDR3 region has 12 residues.

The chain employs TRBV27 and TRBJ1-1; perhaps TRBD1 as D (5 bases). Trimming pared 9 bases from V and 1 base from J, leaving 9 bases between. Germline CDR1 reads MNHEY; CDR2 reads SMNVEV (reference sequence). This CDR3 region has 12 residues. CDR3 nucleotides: TGTGCCAGTTGGGGACCGAACACTGAAGCTTTCTTT. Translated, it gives CASWGPNTEAFF.

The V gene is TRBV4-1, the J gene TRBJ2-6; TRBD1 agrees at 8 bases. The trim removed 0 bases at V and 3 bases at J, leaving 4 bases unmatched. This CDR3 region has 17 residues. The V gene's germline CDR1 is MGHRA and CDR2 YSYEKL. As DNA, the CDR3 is TGCGCCAGCAGCCAAGACTCAGGGGGCGGTGGGGCCAACGTCCTGACTTTC. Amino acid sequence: CASSQDSGGGGANVLTF.

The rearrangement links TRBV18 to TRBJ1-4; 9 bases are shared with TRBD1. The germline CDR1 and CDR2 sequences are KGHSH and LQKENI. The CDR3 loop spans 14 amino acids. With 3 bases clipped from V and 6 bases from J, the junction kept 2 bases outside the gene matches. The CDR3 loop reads CASSPWTGDEKLFF. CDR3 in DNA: TGTGCCAGCTCACCTTGGACAGGGGATGAAAAACTGTTTTTT.

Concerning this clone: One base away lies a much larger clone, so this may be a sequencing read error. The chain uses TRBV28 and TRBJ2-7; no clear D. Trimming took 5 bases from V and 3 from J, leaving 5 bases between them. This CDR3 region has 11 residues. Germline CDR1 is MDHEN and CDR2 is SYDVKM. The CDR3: CASSANYEQYF. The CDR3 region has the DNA TGTGCCAGCAGTGCGAACTACGAGCAGTACTTC.

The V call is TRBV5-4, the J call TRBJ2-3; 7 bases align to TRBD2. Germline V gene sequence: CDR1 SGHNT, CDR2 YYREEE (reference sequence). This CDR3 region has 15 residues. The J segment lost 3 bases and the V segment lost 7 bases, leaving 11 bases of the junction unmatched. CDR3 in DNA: TGTGCCAGCTGTGAGCGGGGCGCCCCAACAGATACGCAGTATTTT. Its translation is CASCERGAPTDTQYF.

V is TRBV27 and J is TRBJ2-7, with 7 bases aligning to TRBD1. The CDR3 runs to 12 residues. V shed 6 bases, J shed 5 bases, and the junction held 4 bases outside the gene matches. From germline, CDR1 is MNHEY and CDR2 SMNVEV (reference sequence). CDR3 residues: CASRDTGDEQYF. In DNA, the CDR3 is TGTGCCAGCAGAGACACAGGGGACGAGCAGTACTTC.

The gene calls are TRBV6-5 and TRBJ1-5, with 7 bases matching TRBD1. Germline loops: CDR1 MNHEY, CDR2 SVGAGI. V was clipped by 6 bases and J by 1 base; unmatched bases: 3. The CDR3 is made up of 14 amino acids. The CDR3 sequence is CASRLTGSNQPQHF. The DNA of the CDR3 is TGTGCCAGCAGGTTGACAGGGAGCAATCAGCCCCAGCATTTT.

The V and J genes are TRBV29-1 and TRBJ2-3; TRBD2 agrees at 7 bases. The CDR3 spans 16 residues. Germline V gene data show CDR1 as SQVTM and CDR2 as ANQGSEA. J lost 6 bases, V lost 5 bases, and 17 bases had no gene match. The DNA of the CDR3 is TGCAGCGTTTTCTCGGGCGGGAGCCCTCGAGCGGATACGCAGTATTTT. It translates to CSVFSGGSPRADTQYF.

The CDR3 nucleotides read TGCAGCGTTGTGGAGGGGGCGTCCTACGAGCAGTACTTC. This codes for CSVVEGASYEQYF. The chain recombines TRBV29-1 with TRBJ2-7; a weak D match, TRBD1 (7 bases). V gave up 4 bases and J gave up 1 base, with 11 bases separating them. Germline CDR1 SQVTM, CDR2 ANQGSEA. The CDR3 is 13 amino acids.

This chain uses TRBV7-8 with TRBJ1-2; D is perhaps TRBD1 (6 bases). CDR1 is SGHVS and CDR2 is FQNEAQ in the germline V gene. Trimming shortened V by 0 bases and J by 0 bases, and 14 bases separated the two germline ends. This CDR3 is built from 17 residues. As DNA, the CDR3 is TGTGCCAGCAGCTTAGCGCCGCAGGGGCCGTCTAACTATGGCTACACCTTC. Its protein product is CASSLAPQGPSNYGYTF.

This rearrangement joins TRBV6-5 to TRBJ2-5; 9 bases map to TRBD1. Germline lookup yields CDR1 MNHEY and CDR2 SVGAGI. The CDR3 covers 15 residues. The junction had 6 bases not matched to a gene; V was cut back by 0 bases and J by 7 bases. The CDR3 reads CASSYSGQGIWTQYF. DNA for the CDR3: TGTGCCAGCAGTTACTCCGGACAGGGGATATGGACCCAGTACTTC.